The clone carrying this T cell receptor (beta chain) was counted only a few times. Its antigen is unidentified. As the method for making TCR beta libraries, quantitative 5'-RACE with molecular barcodes was used. Each CDR3 protein gets one entry after TCRdb re-called the 5' RACE reads with MiXCR. This table has 200,000 to 250,000 distinct CDR3 sequences, approximately 20% appearing once. The data derive from a study of CD8 T cells in ankylosing spondylitis. Overall study results and limits: Reportedly, matched ankylosing spondylitis synovial fluid was significantly enriched for disease-linked clones. Seemingly characteristic of ankylosing spondylitis blood was a TCR beta motif consisting of about 8 highly homologous variants. Clones linked to the disease showed a CD8+ phenotype. They occurred at relatively low frequencies in peripheral blood.

Sequenced: blood, either unsorted or a sorted T cell fraction (not recorded which). This TCR came from a male donor with ankylosing spondylitis.

The CDR3 region has the DNA TGCAGTGCTAGAGCCCGGGGAGGGATACAAGAGACCCAGTACTTC. It codes for CSARARGGIQETQYF. The chain uses TRBV20-1 and TRBJ2-5, with 7 bases aligning to TRBD2. V was clipped by 1 base and J by 2 bases; unmatched bases: 7. The CDR3 spans 15 residues. Germline V gene lookup returns CDR1 DFQATT and CDR2 SNEGSKA (reference sequence).